Below, 28 T cell receptor beta chains from the same sample are listed, as sequenced in a study of blood T cell repertoires in COVID-19. Profiling relied on immunoSEQ multiplex PCR, and the TCRdb table lists in-frame clones only, not all of them. There are a few hundred thousand clones in the sample; over 75% occur only once, and 0.87% lies in the top ten. Sequencing used peripheral blood. These receptors all come from a human donor with COVID-19, enrolled during active disease. The donor label of this sample is uncertain.

The gene calls are TRBV6-4 and TRBJ1-5; tentatively, D is TRBD1 (5 bases). V lost 0 bases, J lost 10 bases, and 13 bases lay in between. The germline V gene has CDR1 MRHNA and CDR2 SNTAGT. The CDR3 covers 14 residues. CDR3 protein: CASSDSGGGSPQHF. The CDR3 DNA sequence: TGTGCCAGCAGTGACTCTGGGGGGGGGAGTCCCCAGCATTTT.

The chain couples TRBV30 to TRBJ1-2; TRBD1 might be the D (6 bases). CDR1 and CDR2 (germline): GTSNPN, SVGIG (reference sequence). The CDR3 contains 15 residues. Trimming left V 0 bases short and J 7 bases short, with 18 bases between. CDR3 sequence (DNA): TGTGCCTGGAGTGTGGGGGCGGTGGGCTTGCGTGGCTACACCTTC. It is translated as CAWSVGAVGLRGYTF. The entire variable domain, with the rest obtained from reference TRBV30 and TRBJ1-2, is as follows: SQTIHQWPATLVQPVGSPLSLECTVEGTSNPNLYWYRQAAGRGLQLLFYSVGIGQISSEVPQNLSASRPQDRQFILSSKKLLLSDSGFYLCAWSVGAVGLRGYTFGSGTRLTVV.

The CDR3 bases are TGTGCCACCAGTGATTCAGACCCCTCCGGGGAGACCCAGTACTTC. It translates to CATSDSDPSGETQYF. This chain connects TRBV24-1 to TRBJ2-5; D ambiguous. Germline V lookup: CDR1 KGHDR, CDR2 SFDVKD. The CDR3 covers 15 residues. The germline V and J ends were trimmed by 2 bases and 5 bases, with 14 bases remaining between them.

This clone appeared once. V and J are TRBV5-6 and TRBJ2-7, with 9 bases that match TRBD1. Germline CDR1 is SGHDT and CDR2 is YYEEEE. The CDR3 covers 16 residues. V was clipped by 1 base and J by 7 bases; unmatched bases: 12. CDR3 protein: CASSLRKGQGPAEQYF. CDR3 bases: TGTGCCAGCAGCTTGAGGAAGGGACAGGGACCAGCAGAGCAGTACTTC.

The chain joins TRBV2 to TRBJ2-5; perhaps TRBD2 as D (5 bases). The CDR3 extends over 14 amino acids. Trimming left V 2 bases short and J 4 bases short, with 11 bases between. The V gene's germline CDR1 is SNHLY and CDR2 FYNNEI. CDR3 bases: TGTGCCAGCAGTGAACAAGCGGAAAGAGAGACCCAGTACTTC. Encoded protein: CASSEQAERETQYF. The full variable domain, completed using reference TRBV2 and TRBJ2-5, is EPEVTQTPSHQVTQMGQEVILRCVPISNHLYFYWYRQILGQKVEFLVSFYNNEISEKSEIFDDQFSVERPDGSNFTLKIRSTKLEDSAMYFCASSEQAERETQYFGPGTRLLVL.

J is TRBJ2-1 and V is TRBV27, with 7 bases identical to TRBD1. V gave up 7 bases and J gave up 8 bases; unmatched junction bases: 2. This CDR3 contains 11 residues. Germline loops: CDR1 MNHEY, CDR2 SMNVEV (reference sequence). The CDR3 DNA is TGTGCCAGCAAGGGGGCAGATGAGCAGTTCTTC. Protein product: CASKGADEQFF.

V is TRBV3-1 (or the pseudogene TRBV3-2) and J is TRBJ1-2; 10 bases align to TRBD1. Unmatched junction bases numbered 9, after V lost 4 bases and J lost 7 bases. Germline loops: CDR1 LGHDT, CDR2 YNNKEL (reference sequence). The CDR3 is 15 amino acids. CDR3 in DNA: TGTGCCAGCAGCCCTAGGGGGGACAGGGGTGGTGGCTACACCTTC. Its protein product is CASSPRGDRGGGYTF.

This chain links TRBV19 with TRBJ1-2, with 9 bases aligning to TRBD1. This CDR3 contains 14 residues. The germline V gene encodes CDR1 LNHDA and CDR2 SQIVND (reference sequence). J gave up 3 bases and V 4 bases, and 3 bases lay outside the gene matches. CDR3 protein: CASSSRDRDYGYTF. Here the CDR3 DNA reads TGTGCCAGTAGTAGCCGGGACAGGGACTATGGCTACACCTTC.

This chain links TRBV7-2 with TRBJ1-5; D remains ambiguous. The germline gives CDR1 SGHTA, CDR2 FQGNSA. V shed 3 bases and J shed 1 base, with 10 bases lying between them. The CDR3 has 15 residues. In DNA, the CDR3 is TGTGCCAGCAGCTTCACGACCGGGAGCAATCAGCCCCAGCATTTT. Protein sequence: CASSFTTGSNQPQHF.

This clone is a singleton in its sample. The gene calls are TRBV13 and TRBJ1-3, with a tentative D call TRBD1 (6 bases). From germline, CDR1 is PRHDT and CDR2 FYEKMQ (reference sequence). The CDR3 extends over 15 amino acids. Trimming removed 1 base at V and 2 bases at J, with 9 bases between. In DNA form, the CDR3 reads TGTGCCAGCAGCTTAGACAGGGCAACTGGAAACACCATATATTTT. Protein sequence: CASSLDRATGNTIYF.

This rearrangement joins TRBV28 to TRBJ2-5, with TRBD1 matching over 10 bases. V lost 5 bases, J lost 4 bases, and 13 bases stayed unmatched. The V gene's germline CDR1 is MDHEN and CDR2 SYDVKM. The CDR3 contains 17 residues. The CDR3: CASSPRQGAGWRETQYF. The CDR3 DNA is TGTGCCAGCAGTCCTAGACAGGGGGCGGGTTGGCGAGAGACCCAGTACTTC.

The rearrangement joins TRBV5-4 to TRBJ1-5; 10 nucleotides agree with TRBD1. The V and J ends lost 3 bases and 2 bases, in that order; junction bases with no gene match: 8. The CDR3 consists of 17 residues. CDR1 is SGHNT, CDR2 YYREEE, per germline (reference sequence). CDR3 sequence reads: CASSWPTGGTGNQPQHF. CDR3 coding DNA: TGTGCCAGCAGCTGGCCGACAGGGGGCACGGGCAATCAGCCCCAGCATTTT.

The chain uses TRBV28 and TRBJ2-1; 8 positions agree with TRBD2. J lost 4 bases, V lost 5 bases, and 7 bases had no gene match. CDR3 length: 15 residues. CDR1 is MDHEN and CDR2 is SYDVKM in the germline V gene. The DNA of the CDR3 is TGTGCCAGCAGTCTGACTAGCGAAGTATACAATGAGCAGTTCTTC. Translated: CASSLTSEVYNEQFF. Filled out from reference TRBV28 and TRBJ2-1, the complete variable domain reads DVKVTQSSRYLVKRTGEKVFLECVQDMDHENMFWYRQDPGLGLRLIYFSYDVKMKEKGDIPEGYSVSREKKERFSLILESASTNQTSMYLCASSLTSEVYNEQFFGPGTRLTVL.

This clone was counted once. V and J are TRBV27 and TRBJ1-4; D is possibly TRBD1 (6 bases). V was cut by 1 base and J by 4 bases, with 16 bases left in between. This CDR3 has 17 residues. Germline CDR1 and CDR2: MNHEY and SMNVEV (reference sequence). The CDR3 nucleotides are TGTGCCAGCAGTTTATTCTCCTCTCAGGGGCTTAATGAAAAACTGTTTTTT. The encoded protein is CASSLFSSQGLNEKLFF.

The chain uses TRBV28 and TRBJ1-2; 8 nucleotides line up with TRBD1. CDR3 size: 14 residues. Germline assignment: CDR1 MDHEN and CDR2 SYDVKM. Trimming took 3 bases from V and 4 from J; bases not matched to a gene: 4. CDR3 amino acids: CASSLAGQVYGYTF. Written as DNA, the CDR3 is TGTGCCAGCAGTTTGGCGGGACAGGTCTATGGCTACACCTTC.

J is TRBJ2-1 and V is TRBV5-1; TRBD2 agrees at 10 bases. J lost 6 bases, V lost 0 bases, and 3 bases had no gene match. CDR1 is SGHRS, CDR2 YFSETQ, per germline. The CDR3 length is 15 residues. DNA of the CDR3: TGCGCCAGCAGCTTGGTAGCGGGAGGATCCAATGAGCAGTTCTTC. Its protein product is CASSLVAGGSNEQFF.

The chain employs TRBV27 and TRBJ1-5; D ambiguous. Trimming took 3 bases from V and 5 from J, leaving 8 bases between them. This CDR3 comprises 13 residues. CDR1 is MNHEY and CDR2 is SMNVEV in the germline V gene (reference sequence). CDR3 nucleotides: TGTGCCAGCAGTTTCTTCGGTGATCAGCCCCAGCATTTT. Its translation is CASSFFGDQPQHF.

The chain uses TRBV6-1 and TRBJ2-1, with 8 bases fitting TRBD1. The germline gives CDR1 MNHNS, CDR2 SASEGT. The V segment lost 6 bases and the J segment 8 bases; nucleotides outside the gene matches: 3. The length of the CDR3 is 12 residues. In DNA, the CDR3 is TGTGCCAGCAGCGGACAGGGCTATGAGCAGTTCTTC. As protein: CASSGQGYEQFF.

This clone was counted once. This rearrangement joins TRBV30 to TRBJ1-6; possibly TRBD1 for D (5 bases). V lost 1 base to trimming and J lost 15 bases, with 16 bases between them. CDR1 and CDR2 from the germline V gene are GTSNPN and SVGIG (reference sequence). This CDR3 contains 13 residues. The chain's CDR3 is CAWSAQVLTVLHF. The DNA of the CDR3 is TGTGCCTGGAGTGCACAGGTCTTGACAGTCCTCCACTTT.

This rearrangement joins TRBV7-2 to TRBJ2-1, with 10 bases matching TRBD2. Looked up from germline, CDR1 is SGHTA and CDR2 is FQGNSA. J lost 10 bases, V lost 1 base, and 7 bases had no gene match. The CDR3 extends over 15 amino acids. This CDR3 is CASSLELAGFGEQFF. CDR3 DNA: TGTGCCAGCAGCTTAGAACTAGCGGGGTTCGGCGAGCAGTTCTTC.

The V and J genes are TRBV6-6 and TRBJ1-5; TRBD1 might be the D (6 bases). The V end was cut by 4 bases, the J end by 3 bases, with 13 bases between. CDR3 size: 15 residues. Germline CDR1 reads MNHNY; CDR2 reads SVGAGI (reference sequence). In nucleotides, the CDR3 is TGTGCCAGCAGTTCTACAGGGCCTACCAATCAGCCCCAGCATTTT. Translated, it gives CASSSTGPTNQPQHF.

The J gene is TRBJ1-2, the V gene TRBV6-5, with 7 positions matching TRBD1. Germline CDR1 is MNHEY and CDR2 is SVGAGI. With V trimmed by 5 bases and J by 2 bases, 5 bases remained unmatched. The CDR3 has 14 residues. The CDR3 here is CASSKGTANYGYTF. The DNA for the CDR3 is TGTGCCAGCAGTAAGGGGACAGCCAACTATGGCTACACCTTC.

CDR3 in amino acids: CASSIGSRETQYF. The CDR3 bases are TGTGCCAGTAGTATCGGGAGCCGCGAGACCCAGTACTTC. The V gene is TRBV19, the J gene TRBJ2-5; a weak D match, TRBD2 (6 bases). Germline values: CDR1 LNHDA, CDR2 SQIVND (reference sequence). Deletions cut 3 bases from V and 5 bases from J, with 10 bases between. The CDR3 runs to 13 residues.

This chain links TRBV9 with TRBJ2-7; 9 bases are shared with TRBD1. CDR3 size: 16 residues. J lost 1 base, V lost 3 bases, and 8 bases had no gene match. The germline V gene encodes CDR1 SGDLS and CDR2 YYNGEE. CDR3 protein: CASSGGPGQGSYEQYF. CDR3 sequence (DNA): TGTGCCAGCAGCGGAGGACCGGGACAGGGATCCTACGAGCAGTACTTC.

This clone was seen repeatedly, ten times or more. This sequence joins TRBV6-1 and TRBJ1-5; TRBD1 matches 8 bases. J gave up 7 bases and V 2 bases, and 13 bases lay outside the gene matches. Germline assignment: CDR1 MNHNS and CDR2 SASEGT. The CDR3 contains 17 residues. The CDR3 loop is CASSEPGQGVRGQPQHF. In DNA, the CDR3 is TGTGCCAGCAGTGAACCTGGACAGGGAGTACGAGGGCAGCCCCAGCATTTT.

This clone is a singleton in its sample. The chain uses TRBV30 and TRBJ1-6, with D perhaps TRBD1 (5 bases). Trimming shortened V by 4 bases and J by 7 bases, and 11 bases separated the two germline ends. There are 13 residues in the CDR3. Germline V gene data show CDR1 as GTSNPN and CDR2 as SVGIG (reference sequence). CDR3 region: CAWNPGPNSPLHF. CDR3 nucleotide sequence: TGTGCCTGGAACCCAGGGCCCAATTCACCCCTCCACTTT.

The V gene is TRBV4-1, the J gene TRBJ2-2, with 7 bases fitting TRBD2. Germline-derived CDR1 and CDR2 are MGHRA and YSYEKL. The CDR3 extends over 16 amino acids. V lost 0 bases to trimming and J lost 6 bases; unmatched junction nucleotides: 7. CDR3 residues: CASSQESSGAAGELFF. The CDR3 region has the DNA TGCGCCAGCAGCCAAGAGTCTAGCGGAGCGGCCGGGGAGCTGTTTTTT.

This chain joins TRBV7-2 and TRBJ1-1; tentative D call: TRBD1 (5 bases). The CDR3 spans 15 residues. The V end lost 2 bases, the J end lost 0 bases, and 10 bases lay between the germline ends. The germline V gene encodes CDR1 SGHTA and CDR2 FQGNSA. This CDR3 reads CASSLYDSLNTEAFF. DNA for the CDR3: TGTGCCAGCAGCTTATACGACAGTTTGAACACTGAAGCTTTCTTT.